These 10 T cell receptor beta chains share one sample of origin, sequenced in a study of radiotherapy plus CTLA-4 blockade in lung cancer. The data were produced by immunoSEQ multiplex PCR, yet TCRdb's version contains in-frame clones alone and is incomplete. Of 80,000 to 95,000 clones in the sample, 80% to 85% were seen once. The specimen was peripheral blood, collected from a patient treated with radiotherapy plus ipilimumab. Every receptor here comes from a human donor with non-small cell lung cancer that progressed on radiotherapy plus ipilimumab.

The rearrangement links TRBV28 to TRBJ2-2, with a possible D match to TRBD1 (5 bases). V was shortened by 5 bases and J by 0 bases, with 19 bases between the two germline ends. Germline V gene sequence: CDR1 MDHEN, CDR2 SYDVKM. The CDR3 has 18 residues. DNA for the CDR3: TGTGCCAGCAGTACTCGAACAGGCCTACTAACGAACACCGGGGAGCTGTTTTTT. This sequence encodes CASSTRTGLLTNTGELFF.

The chain couples TRBV6-6 to TRBJ1-5, with TRBD1 identical over 8 bases. Germline V gives CDR1 MNHNY, CDR2 SVGAGI (reference sequence). V shed 6 bases and J 6 bases; nucleotides not matched to a gene: 4. The CDR3 covers 13 residues. The CDR3 DNA reads TGTGCCAGCAGGGGGACAGGTGGTCAGCCCCAGCATTTT. It specifies CASRGTGGQPQHF.

The chain couples TRBV30 to TRBJ1-5, with TRBD1 as a possible D gene (6 bases). The CDR3 totals 13 residues. V lost 4 bases to trimming and J lost 2 bases, with 9 bases between them. Germline V gene sequence: CDR1 GTSNPN, CDR2 SVGIG (reference sequence). The CDR3 spells CAWKGGGNQPQHF. Written as DNA, the CDR3 is TGTGCCTGGAAAGGGGGTGGCAATCAGCCCCAGCATTTT.

This chain joins TRBV5-4 and TRBJ2-3, with a weak D call TRBD2 (6 bases). The germline gives CDR1 SGHNT, CDR2 YYREEE (reference sequence). Trimming removed 0 bases from V and 1 base from J, with 12 bases in between. The CDR3 has 16 amino acids. The CDR3 sequence is CASSLASSAGTDTQYF. The CDR3, as DNA: TGTGCCAGCAGCTTGGCCTCTAGCGCGGGCACAGATACGCAGTATTTT.

This clone was counted once. V is TRBV20-1 and J is TRBJ2-4, with no clear D. V gave up 6 bases and J gave up 6 bases, with 9 bases separating them. This CDR3 has 11 residues. Per the germline V gene, CDR1 is DFQATT and CDR2 is SNEGSKA (reference sequence). The CDR3 DNA is TGCAGTGCCCACTCTTTAAACATTCAGTACTTC. Residues: CSAHSLNIQYF.

The rearrangement joins TRBV27 to TRBJ2-3, with D perhaps matching TRBD1 (6 bases). The CDR3 runs to 13 residues. V was trimmed by 3 bases and J by 8 bases, leaving 12 bases between them. Germline V gene lookup returns CDR1 MNHEY and CDR2 SMNVEV (reference sequence). This CDR3 reads CASSLSRQATQYF. The CDR3, as DNA: TGTGCCAGCAGTTTGTCCCGACAGGCTACGCAGTATTTT.

The V and J genes are TRBV6-6 and TRBJ2-1; possibly TRBD2 for D (5 bases). The CDR3 has 13 residues. V gave up 6 bases and J gave up 8 bases, with 14 bases separating them. Germline CDR1 reads MNHNY; CDR2 reads SVGAGI (reference sequence). The chain's CDR3 is CASRHSAGDEQFF. CDR3 sequence (DNA): TGTGCCAGCAGACACAGCGCGGGTGATGAGCAGTTCTTC.

The V call is TRBV6-6, the J call TRBJ2-7, with D possibly being TRBD1 or TRBD2 (6 bases each). The CDR3 extends over 12 amino acids. The V gene lost 6 bases and the J gene lost 3 bases, with 9 bases spanning the gap. Germline-derived CDR1 and CDR2 are MNHNY and SVGAGI (reference sequence). The DNA of the CDR3 is TGTGCCAGCAGAGGGGGGAGCTACGAGCAGTACTTC. Protein: CASRGGSYEQYF.

The J gene is TRBJ2-7, the V gene TRBV5-1; 9 bases are shared with TRBD2. The CDR3 has 15 amino acids. Germline CDR1 SGHRS, CDR2 YFSETQ. V dropped 0 bases and J dropped 3; count of bases not matched to a gene: 4. The CDR3 protein is CASSLGVSGGYEQYF. The CDR3 nucleotides read TGCGCCAGCAGCTTGGGTGTTAGCGGGGGCTACGAGCAGTACTTC.

This clone was detected only once. The rearrangement joins TRBV5-6 to TRBJ2-4, with a tentative D call TRBD1 (5 bases). CDR3 size: 17 residues. CDR1 is SGHDT and CDR2 is YYEEEE in the germline V gene. The V gene lost 3 bases and the J gene lost 0 bases, with 16 bases spanning the gap. The CDR3 DNA follows: TGTGCCAGCAGCTGGCAGACAGAGACCCTAGCCAAAAACATTCAGTACTTC. Its translation: CASSWQTETLAKNIQYF.